Included here is one T cell receptor (beta chain) sequence, with context. This sample is drawn from a study of cytomegalovirus exposure and HLA in healthy donors. On the study more broadly: The 120 validation repertoires, a later analysis reported, used the same platform as the 600 to 850 repertoires from the first cohort.

Only in-frame clones appear in the TCRdb table, and some are missing; sequencing was by immunoSEQ multiplex PCR. This table has 300,000 to 400,000 clones, roughly 88% appearing once. Sequenced input: PBMCs. This TCR came from a woman aged 18-29 years in good health and CMV-seronegative.

CDR3 loop: CASSFGRYTEAFF. As DNA, the CDR3 is TGTGCCAGCAGTTTCGGGAGATACACTGAAGCTTTCTTT. The V call is TRBV27, the J call TRBJ1-1; D is ambiguous. This CDR3 has 13 amino acids. V was cut by 3 bases and J by 3 bases, with 8 bases left in between. Per the germline V gene, CDR1 is MNHEY and CDR2 is SMNVEV (reference sequence).